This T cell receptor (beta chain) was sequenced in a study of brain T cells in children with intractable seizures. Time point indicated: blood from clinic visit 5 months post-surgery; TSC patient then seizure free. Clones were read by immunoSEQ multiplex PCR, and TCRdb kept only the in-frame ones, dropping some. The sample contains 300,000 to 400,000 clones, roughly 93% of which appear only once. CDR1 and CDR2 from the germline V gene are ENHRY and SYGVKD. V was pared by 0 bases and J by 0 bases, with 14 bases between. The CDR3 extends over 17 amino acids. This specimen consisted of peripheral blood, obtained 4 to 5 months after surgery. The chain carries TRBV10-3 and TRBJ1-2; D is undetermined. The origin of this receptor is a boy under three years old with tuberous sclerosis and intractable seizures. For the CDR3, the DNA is TGTGCCATCAGTGAGTCTTCAGGCAGGCCCTCTAACTATGGCTACACCTTC. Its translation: CAISESSGRPSNYGYTF.